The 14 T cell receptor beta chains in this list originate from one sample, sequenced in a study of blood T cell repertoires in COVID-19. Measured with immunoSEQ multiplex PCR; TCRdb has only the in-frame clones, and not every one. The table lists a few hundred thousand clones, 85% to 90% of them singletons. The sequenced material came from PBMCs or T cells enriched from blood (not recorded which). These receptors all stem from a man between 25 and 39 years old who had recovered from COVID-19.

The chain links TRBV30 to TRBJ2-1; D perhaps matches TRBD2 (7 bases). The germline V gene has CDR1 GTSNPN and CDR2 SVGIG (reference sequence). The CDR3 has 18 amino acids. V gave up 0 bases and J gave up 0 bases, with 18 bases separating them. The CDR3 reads CAWSVRGAREFSYNEQFF. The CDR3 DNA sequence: TGTGCCTGGAGTGTACGGGGGGCTCGAGAATTCTCCTACAATGAGCAGTTCTTC.

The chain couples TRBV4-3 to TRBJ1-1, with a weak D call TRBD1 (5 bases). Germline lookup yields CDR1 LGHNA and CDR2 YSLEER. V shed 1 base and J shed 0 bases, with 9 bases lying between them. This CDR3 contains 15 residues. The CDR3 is CASSQVNRLNTEAFF. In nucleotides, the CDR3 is TGCGCCAGCAGCCAAGTCAACAGGTTGAACACTGAAGCTTTCTTT.

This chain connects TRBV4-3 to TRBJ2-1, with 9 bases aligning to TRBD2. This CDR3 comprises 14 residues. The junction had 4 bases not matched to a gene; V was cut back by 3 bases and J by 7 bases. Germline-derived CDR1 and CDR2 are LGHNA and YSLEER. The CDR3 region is CASSQTSGINEQFF. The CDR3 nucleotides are TGCGCCAGCAGCCAGACTAGCGGTATAAATGAGCAGTTCTTC.

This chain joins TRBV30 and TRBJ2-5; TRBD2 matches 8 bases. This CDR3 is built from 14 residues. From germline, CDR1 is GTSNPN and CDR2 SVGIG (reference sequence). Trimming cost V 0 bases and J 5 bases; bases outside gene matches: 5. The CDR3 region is CAWSVPGGRETQYF. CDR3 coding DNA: TGTGCCTGGAGTGTACCGGGGGGGAGGGAGACCCAGTACTTC. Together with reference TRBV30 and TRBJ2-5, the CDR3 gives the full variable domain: SQTIHQWPATLVQPVGSPLSLECTVEGTSNPNLYWYRQAAGRGLQLLFYSVGIGQISSEVPQNLSASRPQDRQFILSSKKLLLSDSGFYLCAWSVPGGRETQYFGPGTRLLVL.

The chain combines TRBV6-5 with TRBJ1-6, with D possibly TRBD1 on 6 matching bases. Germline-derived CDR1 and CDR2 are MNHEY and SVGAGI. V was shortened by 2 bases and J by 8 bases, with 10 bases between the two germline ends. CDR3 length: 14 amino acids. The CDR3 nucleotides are TGTGCCAGCAGTTACGCGGGGGCTGATTCACCCCTCCACTTT. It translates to CASSYAGADSPLHF.

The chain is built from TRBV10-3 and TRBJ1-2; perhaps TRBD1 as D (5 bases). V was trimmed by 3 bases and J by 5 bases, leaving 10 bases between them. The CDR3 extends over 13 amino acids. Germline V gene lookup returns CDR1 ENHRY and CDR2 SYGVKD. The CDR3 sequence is CAISEDRGYGYTF. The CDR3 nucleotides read TGTGCCATCAGTGAAGACAGAGGTTATGGCTACACCTTC.

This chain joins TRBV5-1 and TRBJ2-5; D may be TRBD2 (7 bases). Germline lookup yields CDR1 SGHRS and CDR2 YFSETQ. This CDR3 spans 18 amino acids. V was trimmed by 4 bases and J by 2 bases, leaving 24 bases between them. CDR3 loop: CASSGAKGGGSRQETQYF. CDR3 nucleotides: TGCGCCAGCAGCGGGGCCAAGGGGGGCGGGAGTCGGCAAGAGACCCAGTACTTC.

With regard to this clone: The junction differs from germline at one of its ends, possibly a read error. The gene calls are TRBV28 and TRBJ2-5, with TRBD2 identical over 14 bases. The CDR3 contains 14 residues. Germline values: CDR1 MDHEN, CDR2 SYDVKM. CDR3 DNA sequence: TGTGCGAGCAGACTAGCGGGAGGGTCGGAGACCCAGTACTTC. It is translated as CASRLAGGSETQYF.

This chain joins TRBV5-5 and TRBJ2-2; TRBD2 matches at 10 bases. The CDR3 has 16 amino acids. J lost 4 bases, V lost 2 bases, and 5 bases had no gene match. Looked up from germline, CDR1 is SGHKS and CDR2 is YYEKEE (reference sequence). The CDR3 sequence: CASSFIAGGGTGELFF. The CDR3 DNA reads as TGTGCCAGCAGCTTTATAGCGGGGGGCGGCACCGGGGAGCTGTTTTTT.

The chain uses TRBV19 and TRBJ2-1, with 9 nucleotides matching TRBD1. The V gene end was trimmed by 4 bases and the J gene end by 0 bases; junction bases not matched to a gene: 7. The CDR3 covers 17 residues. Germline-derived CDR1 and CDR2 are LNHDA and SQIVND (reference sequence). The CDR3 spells CASSTLTGGDSYNEQFF. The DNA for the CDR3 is TGTGCCAGTAGTACCCTGACAGGGGGGGACTCCTACAATGAGCAGTTCTTC.

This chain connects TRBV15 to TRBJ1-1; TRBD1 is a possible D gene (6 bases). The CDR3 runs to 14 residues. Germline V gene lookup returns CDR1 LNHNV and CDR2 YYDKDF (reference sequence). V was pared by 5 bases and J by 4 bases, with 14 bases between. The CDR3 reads CATSGNRAGTEAFF. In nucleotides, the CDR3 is TGTGCCACCAGCGGAAACAGGGCTGGCACTGAAGCTTTCTTT.

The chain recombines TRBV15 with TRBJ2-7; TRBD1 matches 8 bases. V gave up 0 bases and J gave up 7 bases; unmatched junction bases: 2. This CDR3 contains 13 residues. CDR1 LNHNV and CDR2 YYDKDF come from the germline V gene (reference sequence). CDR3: CATSRDRGQEQYF. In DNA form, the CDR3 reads TGTGCCACCAGCAGAGACAGGGGGCAAGAGCAGTACTTC.

The CDR3 nucleotides are TGTGCCAGCAGCTTAGCGGGAGGGACAGATACGCAGTATTTT. This sequence encodes CASSLAGGTDTQYF. This rearrangement joins TRBV11-3 to TRBJ2-3; 8 nucleotides match TRBD2. The germline CDR1 and CDR2 sequences are SGHNT and YENEEA. V dropped 1 base and J dropped 3; count of bases not matched to a gene: 0. The CDR3 sequence is 14 residues long.

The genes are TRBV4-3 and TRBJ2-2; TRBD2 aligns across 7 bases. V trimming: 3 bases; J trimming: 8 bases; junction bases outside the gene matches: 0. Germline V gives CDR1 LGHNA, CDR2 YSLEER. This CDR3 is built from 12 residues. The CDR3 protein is CASSHGRGELFF. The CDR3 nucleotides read TGCGCCAGCAGCCACGGGAGGGGGGAGCTGTTTTTT.